This paragraph reports one T cell receptor beta chain. This clonotype was counted only a few times. The specificity of this receptor is unknown. Base qualities are not recorded, but no much larger clone differs from it by a single base. The library was built by means of 5' RACE. Instrument on record: Illumina HiSeq 2500. A second PCR of about 6 to 12 cycles was run with a J-beta primer mix and a sample-barcoded 5' primer. A template-switch 5' adaptor carrying 12 random nucleotides introduced a unique molecular identifier onto each TCR beta cDNA molecule. Each sample yielded at least 2.5 million CDR3-containing paired-end reads. First-strand cDNA synthesis was performed from all RNA using the Mint cDNA synthesis kit, with priming by a TRBC-specific oligonucleotide. Following uracil-DNA glycosylase treatment, all cDNA underwent a first 18-cycle PCR with the universal primers M1SS and BC2_uni_R. The authors' analysis ran thus. Each sample was normalized by randomly selecting 1 million high-quality reads, each carrying a distinct molecular identifier. Reads sharing molecular identifiers were discarded rather than binned into consensus sequences. MiTCR, run with a Q25 quality threshold and the strictest error-elimination algorithm, handled CDR3 identification, clonotype clustering and error correction. A nonparametric unseen species model with Euler transformation was used to estimate lower-bound total TCR beta diversity. TCRdb itself trimmed the public reads at Q25 with fastp, ran MiXCR and retained productive beta chains. Here each entry gathers all rows of one CDR3 protein and keeps the most common genes and DNA. The V and J calls and clone size come from TCRdb's table, not from the authors' own analysis. In this sample the table shows fewer than 1 million distinct CDR3 sequences, around 42% of which occur a single time. 15% to 25% of the sample goes to the ten largest clones.

The donors were 40 or so Caucasian individuals from Russia, aged roughly 6 to 100 years, who were systemically healthy. Ten milliliters of peripheral blood were drawn from each donor into EDTA-treated Vacutainer tubes. PBMCs were isolated by Ficoll-Paque density-gradient centrifugation, with at least 7 million obtained per sample. Total RNA, at least 6 micrograms per sample, was extracted from PBMCs with Trizol reagent. The percentages of naive CD45RAhigh/CD27high T cells were determined by flow cytometry on a PBMC aliquot from every donor. The data were obtained in a study of blood T cells in healthy people across ages (dated by TCRdb to between 2014 and 2016). Regarding the complete study: In model experiments, roughly one uniquely barcoded TCR beta cDNA molecule per two T cells was captured by template switching. Using deep sequencing normalized with unique cDNA molecular identifiers, the study measured how TCR beta repertoire diversity changes with age. Four age groups were formed from the donors: young (average approximately 15 years), middle-aged (approximately 41), aged (62) and long-lived (82). To avoid experimental bias, donors of different ages were randomly spread across the sequencing lanes. The study analyzed two additional independent replicas of 1 million unique cDNA reads from the same blood draw for two donors, one aged 18 to 30 and one aged 80 or older.

As encoded in the germline V gene, CDR1 is SGHRS while CDR2 is YFSETQ. V lost 6 bases and J lost 1 base, and the count of bases not matched to a germline gene is 8. Including the terminal cysteine and phenylalanine, the CDR3 comprises 15 residues. The CDR3 DNA has 45 bases and is translated from base 1. On the study overall, not on this receptor specifically: Compared with the aged group, more naive CD4+ T cells, fewer expanded clones and increased TCR diversity were shown by the long-lived group, suggesting age selection. Because donor CMV infection status was unknown, age-related changes in expanded clonotypes were potentially confounded. Estimates of total diversity from one million sequenced T cells were regarded as lower bounds and underestimates. Because profiling used bulk unsorted PBMCs, naive and antigen-experienced compartments could not be compared conclusively. The percentage of naive T cells measured by flow cytometry correlated strongly with observed TCR beta diversity. As age increased, observed TCR beta diversity per million T cells dropped in a roughly linear way, and a significant reduction was already evident by age 40.

This TCR was sampled from a man aged 55 to 70 in good health. The chain joins TRBV5-1 to TRBJ2-3; 7 nucleotides in the junction match TRBD1. The sequencing sample was made of blood. The CDR3 here reads CASIPGQGGTDTQYF. The bases are TGCGCCAGCATTCCGGGTCAGGGGGGCACAGATACGCAGTATTTT.